Listed here are 9 T cell receptor beta chains from one sample, sequenced in a study of OX40 agonist ivuxolimab in advanced cancers. The assay was immunoSEQ multiplex PCR, and TCRdb's table has in-frame clones only and misses some. This sample has tens of thousands of clones, with nearly 90% found just once. Material: CD4+ or CD8+ T cells sorted from blood, obtained in a trial of the OX40 agonist ivuxolimab. The receptors come from an adult with an advanced solid tumor such as melanoma, head and neck, liver or kidney cancer.

The genes are TRBV28 and TRBJ1-5; D is ambiguous. Trimming removed 6 bases at V and 4 bases at J, with 7 bases between. Germline CDR1 is MDHEN and CDR2 is SYDVKM. This CDR3 is built from 12 residues. CDR3 loop: CASRSSNQPQHF. The CDR3 DNA sequence: TGTGCCAGCAGAAGTAGTAATCAGCCCCAGCATTTT. Using reference TRBV28 and TRBJ1-5 for the parts outside the CDR3, the full variable domain is DVKVTQSSRYLVKRTGEKVFLECVQDMDHENMFWYRQDPGLGLRLIYFSYDVKMKEKGDIPEGYSVSREKKERFSLILESASTNQTSMYLCASRSSNQPQHFGDGTRLSIL.

This clone occurred once. This chain connects TRBV6-6 to TRBJ1-6; weak D call: TRBD1 (6 bases). Trimming took off 2 bases at V and 8 bases at J, with 16 bases between the two ends. Germline assignment: CDR1 MNHNY and CDR2 SVGAGI (reference sequence). The CDR3 extends over 16 amino acids. CDR3 in amino acids: CASSYLPDRSHSPLHF. DNA for the CDR3: TGTGCCAGCAGTTACCTCCCCGACAGGAGTCATTCACCCCTCCACTTT.

This chain uses TRBV14 with TRBJ1-4; unclear D gene. This CDR3 is built from 18 residues. Germline CDR1 reads SGHDN; CDR2 reads FVKESK. Trimming removed 0 bases from V and 2 bases from J, with 16 bases in between. In DNA, the CDR3 is TGTGCCAGCAGCCAAGATCTTATTTCCGGGTCCACTAATGAAAAACTGTTTTTT. It specifies CASSQDLISGSTNEKLFF.

The chain couples TRBV27 to TRBJ2-3; TRBD2 matches 7 bases. With V trimmed by 5 bases and J by 5 bases, 10 bases remained unmatched. The CDR3 runs 15 residues. CDR1 and CDR2 from the germline V gene are MNHEY and SMNVEV (reference sequence). The CDR3 DNA reads TGTGCCAGCAGTAGAAAGAGCGGGACGGTAGATACGCAGTATTTT. Residues: CASSRKSGTVDTQYF.

There are a few counts of this clone. V is TRBV7-6 and J is TRBJ2-2; the D is unclear. V was pared by 1 base and J by 0 bases, with 3 bases between. Germline lookup yields CDR1 SGHVS and CDR2 FNYEAQ. The CDR3 has 14 amino acids. The CDR3 DNA follows: TGTGCCAGCAGCTTAGACCCGAACACCGGGGAGCTGTTTTTT. Translation gives CASSLDPNTGELFF.

The chain links TRBV28 to TRBJ1-1, with a tentative D call TRBD1 (5 bases). There are 13 residues in the CDR3. The V end was cut by 3 bases, the J end by 1 base, with 6 bases between. Germline assignment: CDR1 MDHEN and CDR2 SYDVKM. CDR3 nucleotide sequence: TGTGCCAGCAGTTTCAGGGAGAACACTGAAGCTTTCTTT. Translation gives CASSFRENTEAFF.

The V and J genes are TRBV7-6 and TRBJ2-5; 10 bases are shared with TRBD2. The J call may be in error: the DNA end matches TRBJ2-7 better. The CDR3 loop spans 17 amino acids. Germline CDR1 SGHVS, CDR2 FNYEAQ. The DNA for the CDR3 is TGTGCCAGCAGCTTAAGACGGACTAGCGGTCTCTCCTACGAGCAGTACTTC. Its translation is CASSLRRTSGLSYEQYF.

J is TRBJ2-5 and V is TRBV28; D is possibly TRBD1 or TRBD2 (6 bases each). The CDR3 totals 15 residues. With 1 base removed from V and 5 bases from J, the gap between germline ends came to 14 bases. Germline V CDR1 and CDR2: MDHEN, SYDVKM. CDR3 region: CASSLFGRGRETQYF. DNA for the CDR3: TGTGCCAGCAGTTTATTCGGTAGGGGGAGGGAGACCCAGTACTTC.

The rearrangement joins TRBV27 to TRBJ2-5; TRBD2 matches 7 bases. The tail of the sequence fits TRBJ2-7 better, so the J call may be wrong. The CDR3 has 13 residues. Germline V gene sequence: CDR1 MNHEY, CDR2 SMNVEV (reference sequence). The CDR3 spells CASSVSGGPEQYF. The CDR3 bases are TGTGCCAGCAGCGTCTCGGGGGGACCCGAGCAGTACTTC.